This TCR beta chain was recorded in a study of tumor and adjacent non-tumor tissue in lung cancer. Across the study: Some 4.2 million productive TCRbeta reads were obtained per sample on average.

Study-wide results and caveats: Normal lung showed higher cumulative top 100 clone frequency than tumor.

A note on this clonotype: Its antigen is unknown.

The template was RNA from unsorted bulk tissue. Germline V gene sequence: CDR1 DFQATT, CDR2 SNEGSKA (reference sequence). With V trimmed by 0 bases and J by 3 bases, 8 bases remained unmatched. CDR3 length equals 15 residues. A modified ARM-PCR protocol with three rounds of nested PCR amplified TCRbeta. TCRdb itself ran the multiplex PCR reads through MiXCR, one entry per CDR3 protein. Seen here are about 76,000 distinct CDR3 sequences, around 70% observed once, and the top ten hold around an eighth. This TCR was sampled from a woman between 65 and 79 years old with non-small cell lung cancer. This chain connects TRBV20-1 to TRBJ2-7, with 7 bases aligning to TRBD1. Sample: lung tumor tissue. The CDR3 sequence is CSARDLKGGVYEQYF. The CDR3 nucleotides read TGCAGTGCTAGAGATCTAAAAGGGGGCGTCTACGAGCAGTACTTC.